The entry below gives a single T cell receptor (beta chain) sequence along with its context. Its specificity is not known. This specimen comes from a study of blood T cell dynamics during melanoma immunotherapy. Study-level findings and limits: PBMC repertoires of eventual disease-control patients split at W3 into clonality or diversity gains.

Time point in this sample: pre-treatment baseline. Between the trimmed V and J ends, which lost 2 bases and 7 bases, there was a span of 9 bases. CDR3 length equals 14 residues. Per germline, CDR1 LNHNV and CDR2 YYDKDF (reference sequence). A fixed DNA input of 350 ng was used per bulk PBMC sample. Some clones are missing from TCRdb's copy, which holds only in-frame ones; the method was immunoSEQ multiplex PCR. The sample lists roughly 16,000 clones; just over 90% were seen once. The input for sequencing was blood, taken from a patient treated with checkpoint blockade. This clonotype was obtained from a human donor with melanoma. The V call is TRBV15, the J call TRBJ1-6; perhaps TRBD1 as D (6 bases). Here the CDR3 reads CATSRQGLNSPLHF. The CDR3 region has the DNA TGTGCCACCAGCAGACAGGGGCTGAATTCACCCCTCCACTTT.